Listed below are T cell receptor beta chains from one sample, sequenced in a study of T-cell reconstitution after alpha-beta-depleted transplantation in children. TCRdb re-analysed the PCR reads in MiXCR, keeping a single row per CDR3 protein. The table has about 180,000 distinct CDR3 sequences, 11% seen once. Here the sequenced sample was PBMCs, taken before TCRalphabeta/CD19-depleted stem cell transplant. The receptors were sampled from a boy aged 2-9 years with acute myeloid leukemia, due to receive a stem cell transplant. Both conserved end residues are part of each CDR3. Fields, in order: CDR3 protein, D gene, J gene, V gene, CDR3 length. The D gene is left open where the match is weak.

cdr3_aa: CASRPPTDLPETQYF
d_call: NA
j_call: TRBJ2-5
v_call: TRBV28
cdr3_length: 15

cdr3_aa: CAISPGLICYQETQYF
d_call: NA
j_call: TRBJ2-5
v_call: TRBV12-1
cdr3_length: 16

cdr3_aa: CASSSWLGDTQYF
d_call: NA
j_call: TRBJ2-3
v_call: TRBV11-2
cdr3_length: 13

cdr3_aa: CASSFGTSFTDTQYF
d_call: NA
j_call: TRBJ2-3
v_call: TRBV28
cdr3_length: 15

cdr3_aa: CASSRANGQVQETQYF
d_call: TRBD1
j_call: TRBJ2-5
v_call: TRBV3-1
cdr3_length: 16

cdr3_aa: CASSALRRDTGSETQYF
d_call: NA
j_call: TRBJ2-5
v_call: TRBV9
cdr3_length: 17

cdr3_aa: CASNPSGSSYEQYF
d_call: NA
j_call: TRBJ2-7
v_call: TRBV6-1
cdr3_length: 14

cdr3_aa: CASSPFSGSTDTQYF
d_call: NA
j_call: TRBJ2-3
v_call: TRBV3-1
cdr3_length: 15

cdr3_aa: CASSLSLAVTDTQYF
d_call: TRBD2
j_call: TRBJ2-3
v_call: TRBV5-5
cdr3_length: 15

cdr3_aa: CASRTGGRETQYF
d_call: TRBD2
j_call: TRBJ2-5
v_call: TRBV11-2
cdr3_length: 13

cdr3_aa: CSAQSAGADTQYF
d_call: TRBD2
j_call: TRBJ2-3
v_call: TRBV20-1
cdr3_length: 13

cdr3_aa: CASSTSPMGGFYEQYF
d_call: NA
j_call: TRBJ2-7
v_call: TRBV7-8
cdr3_length: 16

cdr3_aa: CASSQDVRGGHRDEQFF
d_call: NA
j_call: TRBJ2-1
v_call: TRBV4-2
cdr3_length: 17

cdr3_aa: CSVVSGNTIYF
d_call: NA
j_call: TRBJ1-3
v_call: TRBV29-1
cdr3_length: 11

cdr3_aa: CSARLGAGDTDTQYF
d_call: TRBD2
j_call: TRBJ2-3
v_call: TRBV20-1
cdr3_length: 15

cdr3_aa: CASSSTGRENQPQHF
d_call: NA
j_call: TRBJ1-5
v_call: TRBV11-2
cdr3_length: 15

cdr3_aa: CASGLVLGTGRGNTEAFF
d_call: TRBD1
j_call: TRBJ1-1
v_call: TRBV12-5
cdr3_length: 18

cdr3_aa: CASSWTRSYNEQFF
d_call: NA
j_call: TRBJ2-1
v_call: TRBV5-5
cdr3_length: 14

cdr3_aa: CASSYPSSYIQYF
d_call: NA
j_call: TRBJ2-4
v_call: TRBV7-2
cdr3_length: 13